Listed below are T cell receptor beta chains from one sample, sequenced in a study of response to subunit inactivated influenza vaccine. One entry per CDR3 protein results from TCRdb running MiXCR on the RT-PCR reads. The data hold under 950,000 distinct CDR3 sequences, with approximately 21% observed a single time. Sequences were derived from PBMCs from blood, sampled approximately 5 days after vaccination. The receptors stem from a man aged 50 or older who received an inactivated influenza vaccine. Each CDR3 is given with its conserved first and last residue. D genes are given only for firm matches. The size field is filled for only some rows; it gives once, few, many or a size class.

clone_size,v_call,d_call,j_call,cdr3_nt,cdr3_aa
NA,TRBV7-2,NA,TRBJ2-5,TGTGCCAGCAGCCTCCAACGGGACACGCTGTACTTC,CASSLQRDTLYF
NA,TRBV28,TRBD2,TRBJ2-7,TGTGCCAGCAGCTCTCCGGGACTATCCGGCGACGAGCAGTACTTC,CASSSPGLSGDEQYF
few,TRBV24-1,NA,TRBJ2-3,TGTGCCACCAGTGATGCGGGCACAGATACGCAGTATTTT,CATSDAGTDTQYF
NA,TRBV20-1,NA,TRBJ1-1,TGCAGTGCTGGCCCACTGGACGGGCTCGAAGCTTTCTTT,CSAGPLDGLEAFF
NA,TRBV20-1,NA,TRBJ2-5,TGCAGTGCTTCCCGGGATGGGACCGTCACCCAGTACTTC,CSASRDGTVTQYF
NA,TRBV30,NA,TRBJ2-7,TGTGCCTGGAGTGTCAAAGGCCGCTACGAGCAGTACTTC,CAWSVKGRYEQYF
NA,TRBV2,NA,TRBJ1-6,TGTGCCAGCAGCGCTCAGGGGATCTCCTATAATTCACCCCTCCACTTT,CASSAQGISYNSPLHF
once,TRBV10-3,NA,TRBJ2-7,TGTGCCATCAGTGATGGCAAAGCCTACGAGCAGTACTTC,CAISDGKAYEQYF
few,TRBV15,NA,TRBJ2-5,TGTGCCACCAGCAGAGGGGGCGGGAAAGAGACCCAGTACTTC,CATSRGGGKETQYF
few,TRBV10-3,NA,TRBJ2-5,TGTGCCATCAGTGTGAAGGAGACCCAGTACTTC,CAISVKETQYF
few,TRBV7-6,TRBD1,TRBJ2-1,TGTGCCAGCAGCCGAAGACAGGGCTTGGTTGAGCAGTTCTTC,CASSRRQGLVEQFF
NA,TRBV20-1,TRBD1,TRBJ2-3,TGCAGTGCTAGAGATTTGGCAGGGGGCCAAACAGATACGCAGTATTTT,CSARDLAGGQTDTQYF
NA,TRBV20-1,NA,TRBJ2-3,TGCAGTGCTAGTGCAGTGGGTTCTAGCACAGATACGCAGTATTTT,CSASAVGSSTDTQYF
once,TRBV20-1,NA,TRBJ2-1,TGCAGTGCTAGTCCCGGGACTTTCTACAATGAGCAGTTCTTC,CSASPGTFYNEQFF
once,TRBV3-1,TRBD2,TRBJ2-5,TGTGCCAGCAGCCAAGCTTCCTCTAGCGGGAAGTCTAAGACCCAGTACTTC,CASSQASSSGKSKTQYF
few,TRBV11-2,TRBD2,TRBJ2-5,TGTGCCAGCAGCTTAGTCAGGGGACTAGCGGGAGCGGCAAAGACCCAGTACTTC,CASSLVRGLAGAAKTQYF
few,TRBV20-1,TRBD2,TRBJ2-7,TGCAGTGCTGGAACTTGGACTAGCGGGAGGGATGAGCAGTACTTC,CSAGTWTSGRDEQYF
many,TRBV12-3/TRBV12-4,NA,TRBJ2-7,TGTGCCAGCAGTTTTGGGACTCGGGCCGAGCAGTACTTC,CASSFGTRAEQYF
once,TRBV7-2,TRBD2,TRBJ2-1,TGTGCCAGCAGCTCAACCGGGACTAGCGGGAGTTCGTTCTTC,CASSSTGTSGSSFF
once,TRBV27,NA,TRBJ2-2,TGTGCCGGCAGTTTTCAACTAAACACCGGGGAGCTGTTTTTT,CAGSFQLNTGELFF
many,TRBV5-1,NA,TRBJ2-7,TGTGCCAGCAGCTTAGAGGGGTACGAGCAGTACTTC,CASSLEGYEQYF
NA,TRBV20-1,TRBD1,TRBJ2-7,TGCAGTGCTAGAACCGGGACAGGGCTCTACGAGCAGTACTTC,CSARTGTGLYEQYF
NA,TRBV4-1,NA,TRBJ2-3,TGCGCCAGCAGCCCGACTGGGGCAGGGGGGGGCACAGATACGCAGTATTTT,CASSPTGAGGGTDTQYF
NA,TRBV4-2,NA,TRBJ2-7,TGTGCCAGCAGCCAAGATTCAGGCTTCGCAGTAGACTCCTACGAGCAGTACTTC,CASSQDSGFAVDSYEQYF
NA,TRBV20-1,NA,TRBJ1-2,TGCAGTGCTAGAGAGCCATCTAACTATGGCTACACCTTC,CSAREPSNYGYTF
few,TRBV7-2,NA,TRBJ2-5,TGTGCCAGCAGCTTAGGGACTACAAAAGAGACCCAGTACTTC,CASSLGTTKETQYF
NA,TRBV20-1,TRBD1,TRBJ2-5,TGCAGTGCTAGGGGGGACAGGGGAGAGACCCAGTACTTC,CSARGDRGETQYF
NA,TRBV4-2,TRBD1,TRBJ1-1,TGTGCCAGCAGCCAACTGGGGACAGGGGAAACTGAAGCTTTCTTT,CASSQLGTGETEAFF
many,TRBV28,NA,TRBJ2-7,TGTGCCAGCAGTCCCGTCCGGGAGTATATCTACGAGCAGTACTTC,CASSPVREYIYEQYF
few,TRBV20-1,TRBD2,TRBJ2-1,TGCAGTGCTAGTTCTCTACTAGCGGAAAAGTACAATGAGCAGTTCTTC,CSASSLLAEKYNEQFF
few,TRBV29-1,TRBD1,TRBJ2-1,TGCAGCGTTGCAGGGGGCATAAAGAATGAGCAGTTCTTC,CSVAGGIKNEQFF
NA,TRBV5-8,NA,TRBJ2-3,TGTGCCAGCTGGGTGCGGATTCAAAACACAGATACGCAGTATTTT,CASWVRIQNTDTQYF
few,TRBV12-3/TRBV12-4,NA,TRBJ1-4,TGTGCCAGCAGTTTAACGGGGGAAGGAAAACTGTTTTTT,CASSLTGEGKLFF
NA,TRBV5-4,NA,TRBJ1-2,TGTGCCAGCAGCGAGGGGACGGTGAGATCCGTCTATGGCTACACCTTC,CASSEGTVRSVYGYTF
NA,TRBV7-6,NA,TRBJ2-5,TGTGCCAGCAGCGGAGGATTCGGACTTAACCATCAAGAGACCCAGTACTTC,CASSGGFGLNHQETQYF
NA,TRBV28,NA,TRBJ2-1,TGTGCCAGCAGCCGACTAGGGGAGGTCTCCTACAATGGGCAGTTCTTC,CASSRLGEVSYNGQFF
many,TRBV6-1,NA,TRBJ2-6,TGTGCCAGCAGCACTACATCTGGGGCCAACGTCCTGACTTTC,CASSTTSGANVLTF
many,TRBV12-3/TRBV12-4,NA,TRBJ1-3,TGTGCCAGCAGTTTTTCTGGAAACACCATATATTTT,CASSFSGNTIYF
many,TRBV7-9,NA,TRBJ1-6,TGTGCCAGCAGCTTAAGGCTCAGTTCTAATTCACCCCTCCACTTT,CASSLRLSSNSPLHF
few,TRBV30,NA,TRBJ2-5,TGTGCCTGGAGTGTAATGTTGCTACAAGAGACCCAGTACTTC,CAWSVMLLQETQYF
many,TRBV7-2,NA,TRBJ2-4,TGTGCCAGCGCCTCGGGACAACGCAAAAACATTCAGTACTTC,CASASGQRKNIQYF
NA,TRBV6-1,NA,TRBJ2-7,TGTGCCAGCAGCCAGGGGACACGAAGCTCCTACGAGCAGTACTTC,CASSQGTRSSYEQYF
NA,TRBV6-2/TRBV6-3,NA,TRBJ2-2,TGTGCCAGCAGTTACAGGCTCGGGAACACCGGGGAGCTGTTTTTT,CASSYRLGNTGELFF
NA,TRBV20-1,TRBD2,TRBJ2-3,TGCAGTGCTAGAGATCTTTCAGGAGCGGGAGCCACAGATACGCAGTATTTT,CSARDLSGAGATDTQYF
NA,TRBV4-1,NA,TRBJ2-6,TGCGCCAGCTACGGTGGAGGGGGTCTGGGTGGGGCCAACGTCCTGACTTTC,CASYGGGGLGGANVLTF
many,TRBV5-1,NA,TRBJ2-1,TGCGCCAGCAGCTTGGCGGGAGTGGTCAATGAGCAGTTCTTC,CASSLAGVVNEQFF
NA,TRBV12-3/TRBV12-4,NA,TRBJ2-1,TGTGCCAGCACTAGGGCCGGAAATGAGCAGTTCTTC,CASTRAGNEQFF
NA,TRBV20-1,TRBD1,TRBJ1-6,TGCAGTGCGACCGACAGGGGGCTGTATAATTCACCCCTCCACTTT,CSATDRGLYNSPLHF
few,TRBV6-2/TRBV6-3,NA,TRBJ1-5,TGTGCCAGCAGTTACGGACCAAACAATCAGCCCCAGCATTTT,CASSYGPNNQPQHF
few,TRBV20-1,TRBD2,TRBJ2-1,TGCAGTACGCCCGGGACTAGCGGGAGTTCCTACAATGAGCAGTTCTTC,CSTPGTSGSSYNEQFF
few,TRBV28,NA,TRBJ2-7,TGTGCCAGCCGACAGGCAAGAGCTGACTACGAGCAGTACTTC,CASRQARADYEQYF
few,TRBV29-1,TRBD2,TRBJ2-7,TGCAGCGTCAGGACTAGCGGGTACGAGCAGTACTTC,CSVRTSGYEQYF
NA,TRBV12-3/TRBV12-4,NA,TRBJ2-3,TGTGCCAGCAGTTTAGACAGGGCTCCAGATACGCAGTATTTT,CASSLDRAPDTQYF